This paragraph covers one T cell receptor (beta chain) sequence. Its antigen is still unknown. V gave up 3 bases and J gave up 9 bases, with 9 bases separating them. CDR1 LGHDT and CDR2 YNNKEL come from the germline V gene (reference sequence). The CDR3 length is 12 residues. The data originate from a study of T cell responses to AZD1222 COVID-19 vaccine. TCRdb's table, derived via immunoSEQ multiplex PCR, lists solely in-frame clones and lacks some. The table shows 150,000 to 180,000 clones, with approximately 87% occurring only once. General observations from the study: Two AZD1222 doses significantly raised spike-specific TCR breadth and depth over controls.

The chain joins TRBV3-1 (or the pseudogene TRBV3-2) to TRBJ2-1; D ambiguous. The TCR originated in an adult in good health. This material consisted of peripheral blood, taken on day 0 of MenACWY control vaccination. This chain's CDR3 is CASSQTLGEQFF. In DNA, the CDR3 is TGTGCCAGCAGCCAGACCCTCGGTGAGCAGTTCTTC.